A selection of T cell receptor beta chains follows, all from one sample in a study of control samples from healthy donors and cancer patients. Assay: immunoSEQ multiplex PCR; the TCRdb copy retains only in-frame clones and omits some. The sample includes 150,000 to 200,000 clones, over 85% of them seen just once. Sequenced material: blood. The receptors were sampled from a woman in her thirties or forties in good health. The CDR3 runs from the conserved cysteine through the conserved F or W. D genes are given only for firm matches. Size tells how often a clone was seen (once, few, many) or the class of an expanded clone, and some rows leave it out.

D gene	clone size	J gene	V gene	CDR3 DNA	CDR3 protein
TRBD1	NA	TRBJ1-1	TRBV7-3	TGTGCCAGCAGCTTAAAATTGGAGACCCGAAGGGGGCGGGACACTGAAGCTTTCTTT	CASSLKLETRRGRDTEAFF
TRBD1	NA	TRBJ2-3	TRBV7-2	TGTGCCAGCAGCTTAAAACAGGGGATCACAGATACGCAGTATTTT	CASSLKQGITDTQYF
TRBD2	NA	TRBJ2-1	TRBV25-1	TGTGCCAGCAGTGAATATGCGGGACTAGCAGGCTCCTACAATGAGCAGTTCTTC	CASSEYAGLAGSYNEQFF
NA	NA	TRBJ1-2	TRBV5-4	TGTGCCAGCAGCCTTTACCAAGACGCGTCTAACTATGGCTACACCTTC	CASSLYQDASNYGYTF
TRBD1	NA	TRBJ1-2	TRBV9	TGTGCCAGCAGCGTCCTGGACAGGGGTAGCGATGGCTACACCTTC	CASSVLDRGSDGYTF
NA	NA	TRBJ1-1	TRBV21-1	TGTGCCAGCAGTAAAGAGGTTGGAGAGGCTTTCTTT	CASSKEVGEAFF
TRBD2	NA	TRBJ2-1	TRBV11-1	TGTGCCAGCAGCCCCCGGGAGGGCCGGGGTGACAATGAGCAGTTCTTC	CASSPREGRGDNEQFF
TRBD1	NA	TRBJ2-4	TRBV3-1/TRBV3-2	TGTGCCAGCAGCCCGGACAGGGGACTCCAGTACTTC	CASSPDRGLQYF
NA	NA	TRBJ2-5	TRBV15	TGTGCCACCAGCAGGGAAGGGGGGGCAGGAGAGACCCAGTACTTC	CATSREGGAGETQYF
NA	NA	TRBJ1-2	TRBV12-3/TRBV12-4	TGTGCCAGCAGTCCGGACGGCGTCTATGGCTACACCTTC	CASSPDGVYGYTF
NA	NA	TRBJ1-3	TRBV7-2	TGTGCCAGCAGCCTACCCGGCGACAACTCTGGAAACACCATATATTTT	CASSLPGDNSGNTIYF
NA	NA	TRBJ2-2	TRBV29-1	TGCAGCGTTGACGAGGGAGGCACCGGGGAGCTGTTTTTT	CSVDEGGTGELFF
TRBD1	NA	TRBJ2-7	TRBV7-6	TGTGCCAGCAGCTTAGGACCTCATCAGGGACAGGGGGGTTACGAGCAGTACTTC	CASSLGPHQGQGGYEQYF
TRBD1	NA	TRBJ1-1	TRBV6-1	TGTGCCAGCAGCGGGACAGGCGGCGTGAACACTGAAGCTTTCTTT	CASSGTGGVNTEAFF
NA	NA	TRBJ1-1	TRBV5-8	TGTGCCAGCAGCTTGGTTTACAGAATTAAGAACACTGAAGCTTTCTTT	CASSLVYRIKNTEAFF
TRBD1	NA	TRBJ2-7	TRBV28	TGTGCCAGCAGTTTTAGGAGGACAGGGGGCGCCGAGCAGTACTTC	CASSFRRTGGAEQYF
TRBD1	NA	TRBJ1-6	TRBV27	TGTGCCAGCAGTTTCCGGACAGGGGCCTATAATTCACCCCTCCACTTT	CASSFRTGAYNSPLHF
NA	NA	TRBJ2-1	TRBV29-1	TGCAGCGTGCCCCCTAGCTCCCCCTACAATGAGCAGTTCTTC	CSVPPSSPYNEQFF
NA	NA	TRBJ2-3	TRBV6-2/TRBV6-3	TGTGCCAGCAGTAACCGACGCACAGATACGCAGTATTTT	CASSNRRTDTQYF
NA	NA	TRBJ1-5	TRBV10-3	TGTGCCATCAGTGACGGGGATTGGTATGGCAATCAGCCCCAGCATTTT	CAISDGDWYGNQPQHF
TRBD1	NA	TRBJ1-2	TRBV30	TGTGCCTGGGGCTCAGGGGGCGCCGGCTACACCTTC	CAWGSGGAGYTF
NA	few	TRBJ2-7	TRBV20-1	TGCAGTGCGTCGACAGGTCATGAGCAGTACTTC	CSASTGHEQYF
NA	NA	TRBJ1-5	TRBV28	TGTGCCAGCAAGGCAGCAGGGGTTGATCAGCCCCAGCATTTT	CASKAAGVDQPQHF
NA	NA	TRBJ2-5	TRBV18	TGTGCCAGCTCCTCGGGACTGCAAGAGACCCAGTACTTC	CASSSGLQETQYF
TRBD1	NA	TRBJ1-1	TRBV5-8	TGTGCCAGCATGAAGAACAGGGGAACTGAAGCTTTCTTT	CASMKNRGTEAFF
NA	NA	TRBJ1-2	TRBV19	TGTGCCAGTAGACAGGGACAAATCTATGGCTACACCTTC	CASRQGQIYGYTF
TRBD1	NA	TRBJ1-1	TRBV5-6	TGTGCCAGCAGCCCCCCCGACAGGGTAAAGACTGAAGCTTTCTTT	CASSPPDRVKTEAFF
TRBD1	NA	TRBJ1-2	TRBV29-1	TGCAGCGTTGCCGGACAGGGCGGCTACACCTTC	CSVAGQGGYTF
NA	NA	TRBJ1-1	TRBV10-3	TGTGCCACCCACGGGGTGAACACTGAAGCTTTCTTT	CATHGVNTEAFF
TRBD1	NA	TRBJ1-1	TRBV5-1	TGCGCCAGCAGCCCCTATCCCGCCACGGGACAGGGCACTGAAGCTTTCTTT	CASSPYPATGQGTEAFF
NA	NA	TRBJ1-6	TRBV18	TGTGCCAGCTCACCGGCAAAGAGCTCCTATAATTCACCCCTCCACTTT	CASSPAKSSYNSPLHF
NA	once	TRBJ2-1	TRBV18	TGTGCCAGCTCACCAGGGGGTGGCTCCTACAATGAGCAGTTCTTC	CASSPGGGSYNEQFF
NA	NA	TRBJ1-1	TRBV19	TGTGCCAGTATCGAGACGGAGAAAAACACTGAAGCTTTCTTT	CASIETEKNTEAFF
NA	NA	TRBJ1-2	TRBV4-3	TGCGCCAGCAGCCAAGATTCCAGCCTCAGCTATGGCTACACCTTC	CASSQDSSLSYGYTF
NA	NA	TRBJ1-1	TRBV10-3	TGTGCCATCAGTGATATTCTCGGTCGGCCAGGGAGTTTTGGTTCGGACACTGAAGCTTTCTTT	CAISDILGRPGSFGSDTEAFF
TRBD1	NA	TRBJ1-2	TRBV7-9	TGTGCCAGCAGCTTCGGGGGACAGTCCTATGGCTACACCTTC	CASSFGGQSYGYTF
NA	NA	TRBJ1-2	TRBV29-1	TGCAGCGTTGCCGTGGATCGGGGTTGGGGCTACACCTTC	CSVAVDRGWGYTF
NA	NA	TRBJ2-1	TRBV11-2	TGTGCCAGCAGCTCCGGCCTACAGGGTTACAATGAGCAGTTCTTC	CASSSGLQGYNEQFF
NA	NA	TRBJ1-1	TRBV29-1	TGCAGCGTTGACGGTACGGGGGCGGCTGAAGCTTTCTTT	CSVDGTGAAEAFF
NA	NA	TRBJ1-5	TRBV30	TGTGCCTGGAGGAGTGGGATTGGCAATCAGCCCCAGCATTTT	CAWRSGIGNQPQHF
TRBD2	once	TRBJ2-1	TRBV7-3	TGTGCCAGCGGGTCTGCGGGGGGTCTCAATGAGCAGTTCTTC	CASGSAGGLNEQFF
NA	NA	TRBJ1-1	TRBV2	TGTGCCAGCAGTCAAGAGGCTAACACTGAAGCTTTCTTT	CASSQEANTEAFF
TRBD2	NA	TRBJ2-1	TRBV9	TGTGCCAGCAGCGTAGCGCGGGGGGCAGGGGTAAATGAGCAGTTCTTC	CASSVARGAGVNEQFF
TRBD1	NA	TRBJ1-2	TRBV7-9	TGTGCCAGCAGCTGGGACAGGGCCAACTATGGCTACACCTTC	CASSWDRANYGYTF
TRBD2	NA	TRBJ2-5	TRBV2	TGTGCCAGAAGGACTAGCGGGGGGCACCAGTACTTC	CARRTSGGHQYF
TRBD2	NA	TRBJ2-7	TRBV5-6	TGTGCCAGCAGCTTGAGTGGCAGCGGGAGCGGTGACTTCTACGAGCAGTACTTC	CASSLSGSGSGDFYEQYF
NA	NA	TRBJ1-4	TRBV9	TGTGCCAGCAGCGTAGCTCCCGCTACAACTAATGAAAAACTGTTTTTT	CASSVAPATTNEKLFF
NA	NA	TRBJ2-5	TRBV27	TGTGCCAGCAGTTTAAGATGGACACCAAAAGAGACCCAGTACTTC	CASSLRWTPKETQYF
NA	NA	TRBJ1-3	TRBV6-5	TGTGCCAGCAGATACCCTCAAGGAAACACCATATATTTT	CASRYPQGNTIYF
TRBD1	NA	TRBJ1-1	TRBV7-9	TGTGCCAGCAGCCGCTACAGGGGGCAATGGGACACTGAAGCTTTCTTT	CASSRYRGQWDTEAFF
NA	NA	TRBJ1-6	TRBV3-1/TRBV3-2	TGTGCCAGCAGCCAAGGCGCAGCAATGAATTCACCCCTCCACTTT	CASSQGAAMNSPLHF
NA	NA	TRBJ2-7	TRBV28	TGTGCCAGCAGTCCTTACTCGGTCAGAAACTCCTACGAGCAGTACTTC	CASSPYSVRNSYEQYF
NA	NA	TRBJ2-6	TRBV5-8	TGTGCCAGCAGCTTGGACTTCAGGGGTGGCGGGGCCAACGTCCTGACTTTC	CASSLDFRGGGANVLTF
NA	NA	TRBJ1-1	TRBV19	TGTGCCAGTAGTATAGGTCTAGGGAACACTGAAGCTTTCTTT	CASSIGLGNTEAFF
TRBD1	NA	TRBJ1-2	TRBV3-1/TRBV3-2	TGTGCCAGCAGCCCTACAGGGACAGAGAACTATGGCTACACCTTC	CASSPTGTENYGYTF
NA	NA	TRBJ2-3	TRBV7-6	TGTGCCAGCAGCTTGTTACGCACAGATACGCAGTATTTT	CASSLLRTDTQYF
TRBD2	NA	TRBJ2-5	TRBV5-4	TGTGCCAGCAGCCCCTTTAAACTTCTAGCGGGGCAAGAGACCCAGTACTTC	CASSPFKLLAGQETQYF
TRBD1	NA	TRBJ1-1	TRBV7-8	TGTGCCAGCAGCTTAGGACAGGGCGGTGAAGCTTTCTTT	CASSLGQGGEAFF
TRBD2	once	TRBJ2-7	TRBV7-9	TGTGCCAGCAGCTTAGGCGGGAGTGGCGAGCAGTACTTC	CASSLGGSGEQYF